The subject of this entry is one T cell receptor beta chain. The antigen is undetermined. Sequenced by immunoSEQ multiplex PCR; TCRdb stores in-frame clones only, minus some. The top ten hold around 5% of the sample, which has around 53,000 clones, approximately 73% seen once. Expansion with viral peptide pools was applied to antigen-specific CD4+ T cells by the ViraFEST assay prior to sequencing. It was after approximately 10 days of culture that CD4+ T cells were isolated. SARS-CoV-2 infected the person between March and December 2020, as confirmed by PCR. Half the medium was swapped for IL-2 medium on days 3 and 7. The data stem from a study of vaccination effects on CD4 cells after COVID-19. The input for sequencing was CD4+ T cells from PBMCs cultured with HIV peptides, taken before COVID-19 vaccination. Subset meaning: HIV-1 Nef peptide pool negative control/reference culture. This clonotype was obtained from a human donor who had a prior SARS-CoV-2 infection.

The CDR3 DNA reads as TGTGCCAGCAGCCAAGGACTAGCGGATCAAGAGACCCAGTACTTC. Translating it yields CASSQGLADQETQYF. The V gene is TRBV4-2, the J gene TRBJ2-5; 9 nucleotides agree with TRBD2. The CDR3 has 15 residues. V shed 1 base and J 2 bases; nucleotides not matched to a gene: 2. Germline values: CDR1 LGHNA, CDR2 YNFKEQ.